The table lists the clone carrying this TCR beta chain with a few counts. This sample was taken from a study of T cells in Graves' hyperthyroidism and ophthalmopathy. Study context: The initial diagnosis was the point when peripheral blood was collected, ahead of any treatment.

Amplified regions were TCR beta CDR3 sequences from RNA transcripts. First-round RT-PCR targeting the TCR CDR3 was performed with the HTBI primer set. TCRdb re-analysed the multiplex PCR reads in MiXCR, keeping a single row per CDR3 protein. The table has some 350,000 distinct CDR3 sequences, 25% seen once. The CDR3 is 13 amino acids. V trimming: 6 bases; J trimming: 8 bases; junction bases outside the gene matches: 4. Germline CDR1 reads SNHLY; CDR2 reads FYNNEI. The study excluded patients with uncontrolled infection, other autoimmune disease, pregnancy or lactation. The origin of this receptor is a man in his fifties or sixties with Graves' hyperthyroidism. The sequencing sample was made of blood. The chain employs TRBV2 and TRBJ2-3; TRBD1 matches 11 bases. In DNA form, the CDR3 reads TGTGCCAGCAGGGACAGGGGGCCCACTACGCAGTATTTT. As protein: CASRDRGPTTQYF.